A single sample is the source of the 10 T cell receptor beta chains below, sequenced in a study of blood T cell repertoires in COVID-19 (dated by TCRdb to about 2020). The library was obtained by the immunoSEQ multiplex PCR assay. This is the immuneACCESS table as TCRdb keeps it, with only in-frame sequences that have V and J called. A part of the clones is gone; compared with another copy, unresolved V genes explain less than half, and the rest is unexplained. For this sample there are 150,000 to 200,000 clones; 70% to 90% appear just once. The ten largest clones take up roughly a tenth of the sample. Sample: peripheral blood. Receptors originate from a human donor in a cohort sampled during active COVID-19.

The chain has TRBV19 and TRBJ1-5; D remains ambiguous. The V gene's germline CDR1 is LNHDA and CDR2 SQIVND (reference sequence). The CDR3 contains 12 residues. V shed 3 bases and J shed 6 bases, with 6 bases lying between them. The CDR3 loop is CASSIIAQPQHF. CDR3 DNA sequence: TGTGCCAGTAGTATTATAGCTCAGCCCCAGCATTTT.

In DNA form, the CDR3 reads TGTGCCAGCTCACCACCGGTTGGGACAGGCCCCGGGGAGCTGTTTTTT. Translated: CASSPPVGTGPGELFF. This chain joins TRBV18 and TRBJ2-2; 8 nucleotides line up with TRBD1. V trimming: 0 bases; J trimming: 6 bases; junction bases outside the gene matches: 6. Germline V gene lookup returns CDR1 KGHSH and CDR2 LQKENI. The CDR3 contains 16 residues.

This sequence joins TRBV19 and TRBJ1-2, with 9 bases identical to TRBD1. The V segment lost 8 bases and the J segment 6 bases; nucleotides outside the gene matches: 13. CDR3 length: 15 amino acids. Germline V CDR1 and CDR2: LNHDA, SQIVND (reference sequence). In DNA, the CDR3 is TGTGCCAGTTCCAAGGGGACAGGGCGGGTAGATGGCTACACCTTC. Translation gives CASSKGTGRVDGYTF.

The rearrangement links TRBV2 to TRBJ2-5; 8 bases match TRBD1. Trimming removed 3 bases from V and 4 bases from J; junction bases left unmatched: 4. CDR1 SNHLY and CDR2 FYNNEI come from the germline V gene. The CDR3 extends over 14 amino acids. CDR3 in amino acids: CASSEVRGRETQYF. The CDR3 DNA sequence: TGTGCCAGCAGTGAGGTCAGGGGGCGAGAGACCCAGTACTTC.

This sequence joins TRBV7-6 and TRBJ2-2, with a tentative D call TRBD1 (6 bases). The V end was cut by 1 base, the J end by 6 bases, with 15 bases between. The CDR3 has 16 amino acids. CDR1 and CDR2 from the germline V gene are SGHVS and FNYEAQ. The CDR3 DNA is TGTGCCAGCAGCTTAGGACAGGTCCAACTACCCGGGGAGCTGTTTTTT. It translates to CASSLGQVQLPGELFF. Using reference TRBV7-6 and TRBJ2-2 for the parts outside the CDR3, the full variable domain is GAGVSQSPRYKVTKRGQDVALRCDPISGHVSLYWYRQALGQGPEFLTYFNYEAQQDKSGLPNDRFSAERPEGSISTLTIQRTEQRDSAMYRCASSLGQVQLPGELFFGEGSRLTVL.

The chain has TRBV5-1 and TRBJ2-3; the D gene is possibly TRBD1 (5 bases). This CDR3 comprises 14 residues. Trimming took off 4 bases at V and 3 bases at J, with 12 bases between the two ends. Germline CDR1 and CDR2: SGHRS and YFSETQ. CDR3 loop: CASSPRAETDTQYF. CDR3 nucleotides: TGCGCCAGCAGCCCCAGGGCGGAAACAGATACGCAGTATTTT.

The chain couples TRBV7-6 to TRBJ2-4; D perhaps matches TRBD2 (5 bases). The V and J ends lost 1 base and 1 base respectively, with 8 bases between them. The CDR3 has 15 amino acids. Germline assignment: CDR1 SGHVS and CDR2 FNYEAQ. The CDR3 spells CASSLGGAAKNIQYF. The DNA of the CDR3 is TGTGCCAGCAGCTTAGGGGGAGCGGCCAAAAACATTCAGTACTTC.

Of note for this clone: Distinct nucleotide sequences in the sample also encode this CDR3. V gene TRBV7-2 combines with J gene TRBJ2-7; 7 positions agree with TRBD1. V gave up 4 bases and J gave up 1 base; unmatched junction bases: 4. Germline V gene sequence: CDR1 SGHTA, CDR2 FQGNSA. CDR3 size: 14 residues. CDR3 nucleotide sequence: TGTGCCAGCAGCTCGCGACAGGGTTCCTACGAGCAGTACTTC. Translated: CASSSRQGSYEQYF.

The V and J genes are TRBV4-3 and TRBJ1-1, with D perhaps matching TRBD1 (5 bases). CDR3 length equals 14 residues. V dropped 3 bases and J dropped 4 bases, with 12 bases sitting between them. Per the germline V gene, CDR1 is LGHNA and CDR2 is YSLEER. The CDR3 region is CASSHLGGGTEAFF. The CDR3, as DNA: TGCGCCAGCAGCCACCTGGGGGGGGGCACTGAAGCTTTCTTT.

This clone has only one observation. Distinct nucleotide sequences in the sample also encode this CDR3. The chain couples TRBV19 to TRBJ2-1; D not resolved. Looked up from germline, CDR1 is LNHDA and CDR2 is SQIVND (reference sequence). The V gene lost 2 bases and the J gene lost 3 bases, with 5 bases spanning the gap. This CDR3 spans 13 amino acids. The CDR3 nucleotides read TGTGCCAGTAGTATATCCAGCTACAATGAGCAGTTCTTC. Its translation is CASSISSYNEQFF.